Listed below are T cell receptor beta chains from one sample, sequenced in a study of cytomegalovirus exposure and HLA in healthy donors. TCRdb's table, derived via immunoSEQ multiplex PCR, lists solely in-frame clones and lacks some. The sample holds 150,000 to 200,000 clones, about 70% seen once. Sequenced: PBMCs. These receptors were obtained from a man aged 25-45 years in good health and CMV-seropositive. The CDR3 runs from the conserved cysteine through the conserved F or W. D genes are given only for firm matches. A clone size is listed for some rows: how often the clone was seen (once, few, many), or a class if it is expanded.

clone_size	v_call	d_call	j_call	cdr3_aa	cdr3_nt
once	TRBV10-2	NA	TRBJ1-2	CASIGGEDGYTF	TGCGCCAGCATAGGGGGTGAAGATGGCTACACCTTC
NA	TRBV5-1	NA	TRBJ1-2	CASSLEQSFNYGYTF	TGCGCCAGCAGCTTGGAACAGAGCTTTAACTATGGCTACACCTTC
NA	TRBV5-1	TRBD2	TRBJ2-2	CASRDSGGATGELFF	TGCGCCAGCAGGGATAGCGGGGGTGCCACCGGGGAGCTGTTTTTT
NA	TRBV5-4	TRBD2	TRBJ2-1	CASSPRSGTSGYNEQFF	TGTGCCAGCAGCCCACGTTCCGGGACTAGCGGCTACAATGAGCAGTTCTTC
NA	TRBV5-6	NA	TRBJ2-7	CASSVTVYEQYF	TGTGCCAGCAGCGTGACAGTTTACGAGCAGTACTTC
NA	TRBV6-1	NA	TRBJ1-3	CASSEAGAPGNTIYF	TGTGCCAGCAGTGAAGCAGGGGCCCCGGGAAACACCATATATTTT
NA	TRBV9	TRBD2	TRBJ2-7	CASSSREGEQYF	TGTGCCAGCAGCTCCAGGGAGGGCGAGCAGTACTTC
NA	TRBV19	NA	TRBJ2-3	CASRGDSQYF	TGTGCCAGTAGAGGGGATTCGCAGTATTTT
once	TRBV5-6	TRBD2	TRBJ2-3	CASSRGPSTSGTDTQYF	TGTGCCAGCAGCCGCGGCCCCTCGACTAGCGGTACAGATACGCAGTATTTT
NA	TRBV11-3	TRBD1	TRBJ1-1	CASSTEGAGAFF	TGTGCCAGCAGCACCGAGGGGGCGGGAGCTTTCTTT
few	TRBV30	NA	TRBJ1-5	CAWSRFGSNQPQHF	TGTGCCTGGAGCCGGTTTGGTAGCAATCAGCCCCAGCATTTT